These 23 T cell receptor beta chains came from one sample sequenced in a study of T cells in Graves' hyperthyroidism and ophthalmopathy. RNA transcripts provided the source from which TCR beta CDR3 regions were amplified. HTBI primers were employed in a first-round RT-PCR of the TCR CDR3. Each CDR3 protein gets one entry after TCRdb re-called the multiplex PCR reads with MiXCR. The sample has over 300,000 distinct CDR3 sequences; around 13% are singletons. The sample taken for sequencing was blood. Receptors were obtained from a middle-aged woman with Graves' ophthalmopathy.

The chain employs TRBV7-9 and TRBJ2-5; D gene unclear. Germline V CDR1 and CDR2: SEHNR, FQNEAQ (reference sequence). This CDR3 is built from 14 residues. The V and J ends lost 7 bases and 4 bases respectively, with 16 bases between them. The CDR3 DNA is TGTGCCAGCACCCCACGGACCCCCCCAGAGACCCAGTACTTC. Amino acids: CASTPRTPPETQYF.

This clonotype was seen more than once but under ten times. This rearrangement joins TRBV2 to TRBJ2-7, with D perhaps matching TRBD2 (7 bases). The CDR3 runs to 13 residues. The germline V gene encodes CDR1 SNHLY and CDR2 FYNNEI. V was cut by 8 bases and J by 4 bases, with 15 bases left in between. CDR3 in amino acids: CASRRGAGYEQYF. The CDR3, as DNA: TGTGCCAGCCGCCGGGGGGCAGGATACGAGCAGTACTTC.

This clonotype was recorded many times. The genes are TRBV20-1 and TRBJ1-1; D gene uncertain. CDR3 size: 13 residues. Deletions cut 4 bases from V and 5 bases from J, with 14 bases between. CDR1 and CDR2 (germline): DFQATT, SNEGSKA (reference sequence). The chain's CDR3 is CSANVFGKTEAFF. Here the CDR3 DNA reads TGCAGTGCTAACGTATTCGGGAAAACTGAAGCTTTCTTT.

CDR3 in amino acids: CASRYTGELFF. CDR3 DNA: TGTGCCAGTAGATACACCGGGGAGCTGTTTTTT. The chain recombines TRBV19 with TRBJ2-2; no clear D. The CDR3 consists of 11 residues. Germline CDR1 LNHDA, CDR2 SQIVND (reference sequence). V was cut by 6 bases and J by 3 bases, with 2 bases left in between.

This clonotype was detected only a few times. The chain combines TRBV9 with TRBJ2-1, with 12 bases fitting TRBD1. The junction had 19 bases not matched to a gene; V was cut back by 2 bases and J by 7 bases. The CDR3 totals 20 residues. CDR1 is SGDLS, CDR2 YYNGEE, per germline. In nucleotides, the CDR3 is TGTGCCAGCAGCGTTCAACTGCACATACCGGGACAGGGGGCAGCAAATGAGCAGTTCTTC. This codes for CASSVQLHIPGQGAANEQFF.

This clonotype was observed at least ten times. The chain couples TRBV7-9 to TRBJ2-3; 8 nucleotides agree with TRBD1. V lost 2 bases, J lost 1 base, and 8 bases stayed unmatched. CDR1 SEHNR and CDR2 FQNEAQ come from the germline V gene (reference sequence). The CDR3 consists of 17 residues. The CDR3, as DNA: TGTGCCAGCAGCTTAAGCGGACAGGGCCGGGGCACAGATACGCAGTATTTT. Its translation is CASSLSGQGRGTDTQYF.

With regard to this clonotype: With a much larger clone just one base away, this may be a read error. V and J are TRBV19 and TRBJ2-7, with 7 bases that match TRBD1. CDR3 length: 15 residues. The ends lost 0 bases at V and 6 bases at J; junction bases unmatched: 8. Germline CDR1 and CDR2: LNHDA and SQIVND (reference sequence). The CDR3: CASSIDRQGPIEQYF. The CDR3 nucleotides read TGTGCCAGTAGTATAGATCGACAGGGACCCATCGAGCAGTACTTC.

The CDR3 is CASSPLGTGGEIEAFF. The CDR3 DNA follows: TGTGCCAGCAGCCCGCTGGGGACAGGGGGGGAAATTGAAGCTTTCTTT. The V call is TRBV28, the J call TRBJ1-1; TRBD1 aligns across 11 bases. V was clipped by 6 bases and J by 7 bases; unmatched bases: 13. The CDR3 is 16 amino acids. From germline, CDR1 is MDHEN and CDR2 SYDVKM.

This clonotype has ten or more counts. The chain carries TRBV2 and TRBJ2-1, with TRBD1 matching over 9 bases. The CDR3 totals 15 residues. J gave up 2 bases and V 7 bases, and 6 bases lay outside the gene matches. Germline V gene data show CDR1 as SNHLY and CDR2 as FYNNEI. The CDR3, as DNA: TGTGCCAGCACCGAGGGACAGGGAACCTACAATGAGCAGTTCTTC. This sequence encodes CASTEGQGTYNEQFF.

This clonotype was picked up many times. V is TRBV20-1 and J is TRBJ2-1; 9 positions match TRBD2. The V gene's germline CDR1 is DFQATT and CDR2 SNEGSKA (reference sequence). This CDR3 has 16 amino acids. The V gene end was trimmed by 6 bases and the J gene end by 3 bases; junction bases not matched to a gene: 12. The CDR3 nucleotides read TGCAGTGCCAAGGCGAGCGGGAGGACTTTCTACAATGAGCAGTTCTTC. Translating it yields CSAKASGRTFYNEQFF.

This clonotype was found many times. V is TRBV2 and J is TRBJ2-1, with 7 positions matching TRBD2. This CDR3 is built from 14 residues. J lost 6 bases, V lost 3 bases, and 5 bases had no gene match. The germline V gene has CDR1 SNHLY and CDR2 FYNNEI. The CDR3 nucleotides are TGTGCCAGCAGTGAGAGGGAGGGCCTCAATGAGCAGTTCTTC. This sequence encodes CASSEREGLNEQFF.

This clonotype was found a few times. Written as DNA, the CDR3 is TGTGCCAGTAGCCTAAAGAGAGGGGGGACCAGCGGGGTTCACAATGAGCAGTTCTTC. Protein sequence: CASSLKRGGTSGVHNEQFF. The genes are TRBV19 and TRBJ2-1; D may be TRBD2 (7 bases). This CDR3 region has 19 residues. V lost 6 bases, J lost 5 bases, and 29 bases lay in between. Germline CDR1 LNHDA, CDR2 SQIVND (reference sequence).

This clonotype occurred many times. The chain links TRBV5-6 to TRBJ1-1; 9 positions agree with TRBD1. J gave up 0 bases and V 6 bases, and 6 bases lay outside the gene matches. The germline V gene encodes CDR1 SGHDT and CDR2 YYEEEE. The CDR3 extends over 15 amino acids. CDR3 DNA sequence: TGTGCCAGCACTCTAACAGGGGGCATGAACACTGAAGCTTTCTTT. It yields the protein CASTLTGGMNTEAFF. The full variable domain, with the rest looked up from reference TRBV5-6 and TRBJ1-1, is DAGVTQSPTHLIKTRGQQVTLRCSPKSGHDTVSWYQQALGQGPQFIFQYYEEEERQRGNFPDRFSGHQFPNYSSELNVNALLLGDSALYLCASTLTGGMNTEAFFGQGTRLTVV.

The chain couples TRBV4-1 to TRBJ2-3; 7 bases map to TRBD2. The CDR3 covers 14 residues. Germline-derived CDR1 and CDR2 are MGHRA and YSYEKL. The V and J ends lost 4 bases and 5 bases, in that order; junction bases with no gene match: 6. This CDR3 is CASSLTSFLDTQYF. CDR3 DNA: TGCGCCAGCAGCCTGACTAGCTTTCTAGATACGCAGTATTTT.

This clonotype showed up many times. The CDR3, as DNA: TGTGCCAGCAGCTTACCGGGACAGACCTACGAGCAGTACTTC. This translates into CASSLPGQTYEQYF. V and J are TRBV5-4 and TRBJ2-7; 7 bases fit TRBD1. This CDR3 contains 14 residues. Germline CDR1 SGHNT, CDR2 YYREEE (reference sequence). Trimming cost V 2 bases and J 2 bases; bases outside gene matches: 4.

This clonotype has just a few counts. The gene calls are TRBV5-1 and TRBJ2-5; 9 nucleotides line up with TRBD1. Germline V CDR1 and CDR2: SGHRS, YFSETQ. The CDR3 contains 15 residues. Unmatched junction bases numbered 7, after V lost 0 bases and J lost 7 bases. The CDR3 DNA reads TGCGCCAGCAGCTTGGATCCAGGACAGGGGTCGACCCAGTACTTC. Residues: CASSLDPGQGSTQYF.

Concerning this clonotype: A much larger clone is a single base away; this may be a read error. The chain couples TRBV19 to TRBJ1-6; D may be TRBD1 (6 bases). The ends were cut back, 7 bases at V and 3 bases at J, with 13 bases in the middle. Per germline, CDR1 LNHDA and CDR2 SQIVND (reference sequence). This CDR3 has 15 amino acids. The CDR3 loop reads CASTLGGFYNSPLHF. The CDR3 DNA reads as TGTGCCAGTACCTTGGGGGGCTTCTATAATTCACCCCTCCACTTT. Drawing the rest from reference TRBV19 and TRBJ1-6, the complete variable domain is DGGITQSPKYLFRKEGQNVTLSCEQNLNHDAMYWYRQDPGQGLRLIYYSQIVNDFQKGDIAEGYSVSREKKESFPLTVTSAQKNPTAFYLCASTLGGFYNSPLHFGNGTRLTVT.

The CDR3 coding sequence is TGTGCCAGCAGCCAGGCAGGGGGAGTCACTGAAGCTTTCTTT. It specifies CASSQAGGVTEAFF. The chain couples TRBV4-2 to TRBJ1-1; 7 bases map to TRBD1. Per the germline V gene, CDR1 is LGHNA and CDR2 is YNFKEQ. The CDR3 spans 14 residues. V shed 3 bases and J 4 bases; nucleotides not matched to a gene: 5.

This clonotype was seen only a few times. This chain's CDR3 is CAWTGGMNTEAFF. CDR3 nucleotides: TGTGCCTGGACCGGGGGCATGAACACTGAAGCTTTCTTT. The chain has TRBV30 and TRBJ1-1; maybe TRBD1 (6 bases). This CDR3 contains 13 residues. V was shortened by 4 bases and J by 0 bases, with 9 bases between the two germline ends. CDR1 and CDR2 (germline): GTSNPN, SVGIG (reference sequence).

This clonotype was recorded a few times. The rearrangement uses TRBV7-9 and TRBJ2-2; either TRBD1 or TRBD2 may supply D (5 bases each). The V gene lost 4 bases and the J gene lost 1 base, with 13 bases spanning the gap. CDR1 is SEHNR and CDR2 is FQNEAQ in the germline V gene (reference sequence). The CDR3 runs to 16 residues. CDR3 amino acids: CASSSPPGRNTGELFF. Here the CDR3 DNA reads TGTGCCAGCAGCTCCCCCCCGGGGCGGAACACCGGGGAGCTGTTTTTT.

This clonotype has just a few counts. The V call is TRBV25-1, the J call TRBJ2-1; D perhaps matches TRBD1 (5 bases). With 8 bases removed from V and 2 bases from J, the gap between germline ends came to 16 bases. CDR3 length: 15 amino acids. Germline CDR1 is MGHDK and CDR2 is SYGVNS. CDR3 sequence reads: CASEALRETYNEQFF. CDR3 DNA sequence: TGTGCCAGCGAGGCCCTCAGGGAAACCTACAATGAGCAGTTCTTC.

Ten or more counts support this clonotype. The rearrangement links TRBV11-3 to TRBJ2-2; 8 bases line up with TRBD1. Germline loops: CDR1 SGHNT, CDR2 YENEEA. J was trimmed by 4 bases and V by 8 bases; bases with no gene match: 6. CDR3 length: 14 amino acids. CDR3 coding DNA: TGTGCCAGCCACGGACAGGGAGGCACCGGGGAGCTGTTTTTT. Translated: CASHGQGGTGELFF.

This clonotype was counted ten times or more. The rearrangement links TRBV6-1 to TRBJ1-6; no firm D call. Looked up from germline, CDR1 is MNHNS and CDR2 is SASEGT. The CDR3 is made up of 11 amino acids. The V end was cut by 5 bases, the J end by 14 bases, with 10 bases between. CDR3 in amino acids: CASSRLGSLHF. In DNA, the CDR3 is TGTGCCAGCAGTAGGCTTGGATCCCTCCACTTT.